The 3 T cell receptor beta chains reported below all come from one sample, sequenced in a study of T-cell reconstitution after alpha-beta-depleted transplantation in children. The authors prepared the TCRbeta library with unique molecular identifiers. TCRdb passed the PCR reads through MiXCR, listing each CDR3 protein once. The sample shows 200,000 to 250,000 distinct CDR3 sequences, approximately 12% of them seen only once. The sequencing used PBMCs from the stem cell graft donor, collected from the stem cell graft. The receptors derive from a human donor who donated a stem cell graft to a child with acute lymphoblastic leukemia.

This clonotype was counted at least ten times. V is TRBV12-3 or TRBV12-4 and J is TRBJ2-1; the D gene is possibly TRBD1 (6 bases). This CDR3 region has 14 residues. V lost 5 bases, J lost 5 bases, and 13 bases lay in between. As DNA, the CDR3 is TGTGCCAGCAGTATCTCCGGGACAAACAATGAGCAGTTCTTC. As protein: CASSISGTNNEQFF.

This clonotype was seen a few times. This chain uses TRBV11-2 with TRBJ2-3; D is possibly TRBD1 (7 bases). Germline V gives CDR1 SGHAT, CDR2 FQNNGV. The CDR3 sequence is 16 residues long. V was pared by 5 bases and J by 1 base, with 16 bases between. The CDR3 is CASSRRGLTGTDTQYF. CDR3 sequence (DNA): TGTGCCAGCAGCCGGAGGGGGCTGACTGGCACAGATACGCAGTATTTT.

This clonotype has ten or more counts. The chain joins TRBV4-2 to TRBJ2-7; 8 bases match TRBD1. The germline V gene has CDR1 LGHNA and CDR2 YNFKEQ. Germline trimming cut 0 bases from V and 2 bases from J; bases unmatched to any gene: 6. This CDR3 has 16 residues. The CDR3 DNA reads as TGTGCCAGCAGCCAAGAAAACTCGGGACAGGCCTACGAGCAGTACTTC. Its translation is CASSQENSGQAYEQYF.